Shown below are 24 T cell receptor beta chains from a single sample sequenced in a study of post-analysis software for immune sequencing data (dated by TCRdb to 2014 to 2015). Results and caveats for the whole study, not just this receptor: Patients showed significantly higher frequencies than controls for several TRBV segments, among them TRBV5-6, TRBV5-1 and TRBV20-1.

These receptors are not linked to any known antigen. Library prep was done by PCR. This sample was sequenced with an Illumina HiSeq 2500. Unique molecular identifiers were incorporated into TCR beta cDNA libraries to reduce PCR and sequencing biases. TCRdb trimmed public reads at Q25 via fastp, called clones via MiXCR and kept in-frame beta chains. Rows with one shared CDR3 protein collapse into an entry with the most common genes and DNA. This sample lists roughly 800,000 distinct CDR3 sequences; 40% to 55% were detected once. Approximately 4.4% of the sample goes to the ten largest clones. Source material: blood. The receptors were gathered from a girl under 18 with multiple sclerosis.

This clonotype was counted a few times. The gene calls are TRBV20-1 and TRBJ2-3; TRBD2 aligns across 12 bases. In germline, CDR1 is DFQATT, CDR2 SNEGSKA (reference sequence). Trimming cost V 5 bases and J 2 bases; bases outside gene matches: 5. This CDR3 spans 15 amino acids. This CDR3 reads CSAAGLAGYTDTQYF. The CDR3 DNA reads as TGCAGTGCTGCCGGACTAGCGGGGTACACAGATACGCAGTATTTT.

This CDR3 reads CATSRTSGSRGEQFF. As DNA, the CDR3 is TGTGCCACCAGTCGGACTAGCGGGAGCAGGGGTGAGCAGTTCTTC. V gene TRBV24-1 combines with J gene TRBJ2-1; 13 bases match TRBD2. The CDR3 loop spans 15 amino acids. CDR1 and CDR2 (germline): KGHDR, SFDVKD. With 6 bases clipped from V and 9 bases from J, the junction kept 7 bases outside the gene matches.

This chain links TRBV12-3 or TRBV12-4 with TRBJ1-1; tentative D call: TRBD1 (5 bases). The CDR3 length is 13 residues. V lost 5 bases to trimming and J lost 6 bases, with 13 bases between them. The CDR3 spells CASSQQVRAEAFF. CDR3 in DNA: TGTGCCAGCAGTCAACAGGTTCGCGCTGAAGCTTTCTTT.

The V and J genes are TRBV28 and TRBJ2-7; D may be TRBD1 (7 bases). The CDR3 totals 16 residues. CDR1 and CDR2 from the germline V gene are MDHEN and SYDVKM. Deletions cut 6 bases from V and 4 bases from J, with 22 bases between. CDR3 nucleotide sequence: TGTGCCAGCAGCCCCGCAGGGGGGACCCTTGGATACGAGCAGTACTTC. Residues: CASSPAGGTLGYEQYF.

This clonotype was observed a few times. At one boundary the junction diverges from the germline segment, which might be a read error. The J gene is TRBJ2-7, the V gene TRBV20-1, with TRBD2 as a possible D gene (6 bases). This CDR3 comprises 14 residues. Germline assignment: CDR1 DFQATT and CDR2 SNEGSKA (reference sequence). Here the CDR3 reads CSARSGLRSSEQYF. CDR3 coding DNA: TGCAGTGCTAGAAGCGGGCTTCGATCCTCCGAGCAGTACTTC.

The chain uses TRBV10-3 and TRBJ2-3; D remains unclear. Germline loops: CDR1 ENHRY, CDR2 SYGVKD. Trimming cost V 11 bases and J 2 bases, with 17 bases left between them. The CDR3 runs 14 residues. The CDR3 is CAATARLNTDTQYF. CDR3 in DNA: TGTGCCGCTACGGCGAGACTGAACACAGATACGCAGTATTTT.

This clonotype occurred a few times. The rearrangement joins TRBV6-2 or TRBV6-3 to TRBJ2-5, with D unresolved. The CDR3 contains 14 residues. The germline V and J ends were trimmed by 0 bases and 7 bases, with 12 bases remaining between them. Germline-derived CDR1 and CDR2 are MNHEY and SVGEGT. CDR3: CASSYSSSWGTQYF. Written as DNA, the CDR3 is TGTGCCAGCAGTTACTCGAGCTCGTGGGGGACCCAGTACTTC.

V usage is TRBV11-2 and J usage is TRBJ2-1, with 10 nucleotides matching TRBD2. The CDR3 covers 18 residues. V was pared by 4 bases and J by 2 bases, with 11 bases of the junction left unmatched. Germline V CDR1 and CDR2: SGHAT, FQNNGV. The chain's CDR3 is CASSSFQGGTSAYNEQFF. In DNA, the CDR3 is TGTGCCAGCAGCTCCTTTCAGGGGGGGACTAGCGCCTACAATGAGCAGTTCTTC.

With respect to this clonotype: One end of the junction varies from germline; a read error may be responsible. The chain joins TRBV7-9 to TRBJ2-6, with 7 bases identical to TRBD1. Germline V CDR1 and CDR2: SEHNR, FQNEAQ (reference sequence). CDR3 length: 16 amino acids. The CDR3 DNA reads as TGTGCCAGCAGCCCCCTGACAGGGAGTGGGGCCAACGTCCCGACTTTC. As protein: CASSPLTGSGANVPTF.

Remarks on this clonotype: The CDR3 end shows no conserved phenylalanine or tryptophan, and so a read error is likely. This rearrangement joins TRBV28 to TRBJ2-7, with 11 bases identical to TRBD2. The length of the CDR3 is 14 residues. The germline V gene encodes CDR1 MDHEN and CDR2 SYDVKM. Trimming took 5 bases from V and 5 from J; bases not matched to a gene: 5. For the CDR3, the DNA is TGTGCCAGCAGTACCCGACTAGCGGGAAACGAGCAGTACTTG. Translation: CASSTRLAGNEQYL.

The CDR3 region has the DNA TGTGCTAGTGGTTTGGTACTCGGGCAGGGGGGTGATGGGGCCAACGTCCTGACTTTC. Translating gives CASGLVLGQGGDGANVLTF. The rearrangement uses TRBV12-5 and TRBJ2-6; TRBD1 is a possible D gene (7 bases). Trimming left V 0 bases short and J 3 bases short, with 18 bases between. The CDR3 has 19 residues. From germline, CDR1 is LGHNT and CDR2 FRNRAP.

This clonotype was observed a few times. This chain joins TRBV28 and TRBJ2-3; 9 bases match TRBD2. Trimming took 5 bases from V and 4 from J; bases not matched to a gene: 13. Germline V CDR1 and CDR2: MDHEN, SYDVKM. The CDR3 consists of 17 residues. The CDR3 sequence: CASSVPFSGSKADTQYF. Here the CDR3 DNA reads TGTGCCAGCAGTGTCCCTTTTAGCGGGAGTAAGGCAGATACGCAGTATTTT.

This clonotype showed up just a few times. The chain links TRBV29-1 to TRBJ1-2; possibly TRBD1 for D (6 bases). The CDR3 covers 16 residues. CDR1 and CDR2 (germline): SQVTM, ANQGSEA. V was trimmed by 4 bases and J by 2 bases, leaving 20 bases between them. CDR3 DNA: TGCAGCGTTGGGGAAAACTATTGGACAGAGAACTATGGCTACACCTTC. Protein sequence: CSVGENYWTENYGYTF.

In DNA, the CDR3 is TGTGCCAGCAGCCTCAGGACTAGCGGGGAGCATCCTAAAGAGACCCAGTACTTC. Amino acids: CASSLRTSGEHPKETQYF. The chain recombines TRBV11-2 with TRBJ2-5; 12 bases map to TRBD2. V shed 5 bases and J 3 bases; nucleotides not matched to a gene: 13. CDR1 is SGHAT, CDR2 FQNNGV, per germline. CDR3 size: 18 residues. The full variable domain, in which reference TRBV11-2 and TRBJ2-5 provide the parts outside the CDR3, is EAGVAQSPRYKIIEKRQSVAFWCNPISGHATLYWYQQILGQGPKLLIQFQNNGVVDDSQLPKDRFSAERLKGVDSTLKIQPAKLEDSAVYLCASSLRTSGEHPKETQYFGPGTRLLVL.

The rearrangement joins TRBV5-6 to TRBJ2-1; D is uncertain. Trimming pared 4 bases from V and 10 bases from J, leaving 12 bases between. CDR1 is SGHDT, CDR2 YYEEEE, per germline. The length of the CDR3 is 12 residues. CDR3 bases: TGTGCCAGCAGCACACCCTCTACGGAGCAGTTCTTC. This translates into CASSTPSTEQFF.

V gene TRBV10-3 combines with J gene TRBJ1-1; D call uncertain. CDR1 and CDR2 (germline): ENHRY, SYGVKD. The CDR3 covers 12 residues. Trimming shortened V by 3 bases and J by 1 base, and 3 bases separated the two germline ends. CDR3 nucleotides: TGTGCCATCAGTGACAAGAACACTGAAGCTTTCTTT. It translates to CAISDKNTEAFF.

This clonotype has ten or more counts. This rearrangement joins TRBV7-2 to TRBJ1-5; TRBD1 might be the D (5 bases). Trimming stripped 3 bases from V and 7 bases from J, with 10 bases between. There are 13 residues in the CDR3. Germline assignment: CDR1 SGHTA and CDR2 FQGNSA. CDR3 coding DNA: TGTGCCAGCAGCTTTGCCAGGGCCCAGCCCCAGCATTTT. Protein: CASSFARAQPQHF.

The gene calls are TRBV28 and TRBJ2-7; tentative D call: TRBD1 (5 bases). V lost 4 bases to trimming and J lost 5 bases, with 12 bases between them. Germline V gene sequence: CDR1 MDHEN, CDR2 SYDVKM. The CDR3 runs to 13 residues. This CDR3 reads CASSYSLRDEQYF. CDR3 DNA sequence: TGTGCCAGCAGTTACTCACTCAGGGACGAGCAGTACTTC.

The chain combines TRBV27 with TRBJ2-7; D is uncertain. The CDR3 has 14 amino acids. V lost 5 bases and J lost 1, with 12 bases in between. In germline, CDR1 is MNHEY, CDR2 SMNVEV (reference sequence). CDR3 bases: TGTGCCAGCAGTCAGAATCCTAGATCCTACGAGCAGTACTTC. Protein product: CASSQNPRSYEQYF.

This clonotype was seen more than once but under ten times. This chain joins TRBV7-9 and TRBJ2-3; no definite D call. Germline V gene data show CDR1 as SEHNR and CDR2 as FQNEAQ (reference sequence). The CDR3 is 15 amino acids. V was shortened by 5 bases and J by 4 bases, with 16 bases between the two germline ends. Here the CDR3 reads CASSPSQGLADTQYF. CDR3 DNA: TGTGCCAGCAGCCCGTCGCAAGGGTTGGCAGATACGCAGTATTTT.

V is TRBV7-9 and J is TRBJ2-7; 8 nucleotides line up with TRBD2. CDR1 is SEHNR and CDR2 is FQNEAQ in the germline V gene (reference sequence). The CDR3 runs to 15 residues. The ends lost 1 base at V and 4 bases at J; junction bases unmatched: 6. As DNA, the CDR3 is TGTGCCAGCAGCTTAGTTCCAGCGGGAGCTTACGAGCAGTACTTC. Protein: CASSLVPAGAYEQYF.

The chain couples TRBV7-8 to TRBJ2-4; 7 bases align to TRBD2. The CDR3 contains 17 residues. The junction had 13 bases not matched to a gene; V was cut back by 5 bases and J by 3 bases. Germline CDR1 is SGHVS and CDR2 is FQNEAQ. Written as DNA, the CDR3 is TGTGCCAGCAGCGGGGGGGGTGCCAGGGTGGGCAAAAACATTCAGTACTTC. Translated: CASSGGGARVGKNIQYF.

This chain uses TRBV5-1 with TRBJ2-7; 12 nucleotides match TRBD2. This CDR3 is built from 15 residues. Unmatched junction bases numbered 8, after V lost 4 bases and J lost 6 bases. Per the germline V gene, CDR1 is SGHRS and CDR2 is YFSETQ. The CDR3 nucleotides are TGCGCCAGCAGCCCAACGACTAGCGGGAGAGCCGAGCAGTACTTC. Its protein is CASSPTTSGRAEQYF.

The J gene is TRBJ1-5, the V gene TRBV6-6; TRBD1 matches at 8 bases. Germline V gene lookup returns CDR1 MNHNY and CDR2 SVGAGI (reference sequence). V was clipped by 6 bases and J by 1 base; unmatched bases: 5. The CDR3 spans 15 residues. CDR3 nucleotides: TGTGCCAGCAGAGCGACAGGGGACAGCAATCAGCCCCAGCATTTT. This codes for CASRATGDSNQPQHF.